This TCR beta chain was identified in a study of shared clonotypes between healthy human individuals. Study-wide results and caveats: Sharing across four donors was highest in naive CD4 (around 5%) and lowest in memory CD8 (0.4%). Depth of sequencing was expected to influence donor clonotype sharing. Naive subsets generally exceeded memory subsets in estimated richness.

Germline lookup yields CDR1 SGDLS and CDR2 YYNGEE. The CDR3 loop spans 14 amino acids. Between the trimmed V and J ends, which lost 3 bases and 5 bases, there was a span of 12 bases. In regard to this clone: The antigen is not known.

Using immunoSEQ multiplex PCR, the repertoire was profiled, and TCRdb retains in-frame clones only, with some absent. The sample lists a few million clones; around nine tenths were seen once. The chain combines TRBV9 with TRBJ2-1; no clear D gene. This receptor was identified in a man aged 18-30 years in good health. Sequencing input: naive CD4+ T cells sorted from blood. Sample subset: CD45RA+ positively selected. The CDR3 DNA reads TGTGCCAGCAGCGCCCAGCCCAACAACAATGAGCAGTTCTTC. Its translation is CASSAQPNNNEQFF.